Described below is a single T cell receptor beta chain sequence and its context. Its target is unknown. This entry belongs to a study of CD8+ T cells in alopecia areata. Broader study findings: Alopecia totalis/universalis scalp especially showed more expanded CD8+ clones than normal scalp.

In germline, CDR1 is LGHNA, CDR2 YSLEER. V was cut by 0 bases and J by 5 bases, with 13 bases left in between. The CDR3 extends over 15 amino acids. Treatment given: oral pan-JAK inhibitor, 5-10 mg twice daily. Reverse transcribed after extraction, RNA yielded cDNA as the sequencing template. TCRdb's table, derived via immunoSEQ multiplex PCR, lists solely in-frame clones and lacks some. The data hold fewer than 250,000 clones, with approximately 60% observed a single time. The TCR comes from a human donor with alopecia areata. The genes are TRBV4-3 and TRBJ2-5, with D possibly TRBD2 on 6 matching bases. Sequencing was performed on CD4+ T cells sorted from blood, taken at week 4, from a patient treated with tofacitinib. The CDR3 nucleotides read TGCGCCAGCAGCCAAGATCCGGGGGTCGGGGAGACCCAGTACTTC. Amino acid sequence: CASSQDPGVGETQYF.